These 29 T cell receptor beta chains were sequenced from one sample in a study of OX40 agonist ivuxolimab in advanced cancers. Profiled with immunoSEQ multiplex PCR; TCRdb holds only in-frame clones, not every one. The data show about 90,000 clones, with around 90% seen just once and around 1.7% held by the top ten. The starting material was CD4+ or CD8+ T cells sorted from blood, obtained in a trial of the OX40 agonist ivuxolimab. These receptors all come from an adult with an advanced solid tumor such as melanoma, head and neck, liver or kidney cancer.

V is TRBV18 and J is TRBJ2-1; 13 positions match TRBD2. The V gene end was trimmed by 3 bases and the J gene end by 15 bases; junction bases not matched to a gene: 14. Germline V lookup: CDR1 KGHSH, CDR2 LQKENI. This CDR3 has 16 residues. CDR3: CASSPGEGLAGVSGFF. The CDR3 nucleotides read TGTGCCAGCTCACCTGGAGAAGGACTAGCGGGAGTTAGCGGGTTCTTC.

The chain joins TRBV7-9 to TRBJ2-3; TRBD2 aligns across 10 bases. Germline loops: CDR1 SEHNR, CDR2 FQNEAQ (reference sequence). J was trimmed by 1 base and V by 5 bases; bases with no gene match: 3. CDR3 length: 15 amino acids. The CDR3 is CASSPLAGGTDTQYF. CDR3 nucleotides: TGTGCCAGCAGCCCGCTAGCGGGAGGCACAGATACGCAGTATTTT.

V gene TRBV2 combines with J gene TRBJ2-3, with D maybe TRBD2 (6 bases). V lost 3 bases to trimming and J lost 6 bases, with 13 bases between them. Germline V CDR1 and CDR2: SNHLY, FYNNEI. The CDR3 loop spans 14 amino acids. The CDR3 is CASSEGGTRDTQYF. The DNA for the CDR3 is TGTGCCAGCAGTGAGGGGGGAACTCGGGATACGCAGTATTTT.

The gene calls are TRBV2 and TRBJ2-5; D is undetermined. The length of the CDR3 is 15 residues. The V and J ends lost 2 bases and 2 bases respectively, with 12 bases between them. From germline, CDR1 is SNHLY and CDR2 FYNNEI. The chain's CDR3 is CASSETAARQETQYF. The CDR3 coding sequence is TGTGCCAGCAGTGAAACCGCTGCCCGTCAAGAGACCCAGTACTTC.

The CDR3 here is CASSLARNTDTQYF. CDR3 sequence (DNA): TGCGCCAGCAGCTTGGCGAGGAACACAGATACGCAGTATTTT. The V call is TRBV5-1, the J call TRBJ2-3; no reliable D call. Germline CDR1 is SGHRS and CDR2 is YFSETQ. The CDR3 totals 14 residues. V lost 0 bases and J lost 2, with 7 bases in between.

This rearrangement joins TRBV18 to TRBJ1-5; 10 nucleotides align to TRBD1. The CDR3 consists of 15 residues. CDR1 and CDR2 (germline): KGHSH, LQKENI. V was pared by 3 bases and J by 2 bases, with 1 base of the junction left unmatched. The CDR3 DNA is TGTGCCAGCTCACCTGGACAGGGGGGCAATCAGCCCCAGCATTTT. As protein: CASSPGQGGNQPQHF.

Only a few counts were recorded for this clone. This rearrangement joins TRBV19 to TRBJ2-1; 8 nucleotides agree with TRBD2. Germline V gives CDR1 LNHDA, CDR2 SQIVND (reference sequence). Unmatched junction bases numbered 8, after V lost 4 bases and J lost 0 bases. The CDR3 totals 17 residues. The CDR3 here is CASSRQTSASSYNEQFF. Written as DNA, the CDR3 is TGTGCCAGTAGTAGGCAGACTAGCGCTAGCTCCTACAATGAGCAGTTCTTC. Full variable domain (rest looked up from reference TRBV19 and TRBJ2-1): DGGITQSPKYLFRKEGQNVTLSCEQNLNHDAMYWYRQDPGQGLRLIYYSQIVNDFQKGDIAEGYSVSREKKESFPLTVTSAQKNPTAFYLCASSRQTSASSYNEQFFGPGTRLTVL.

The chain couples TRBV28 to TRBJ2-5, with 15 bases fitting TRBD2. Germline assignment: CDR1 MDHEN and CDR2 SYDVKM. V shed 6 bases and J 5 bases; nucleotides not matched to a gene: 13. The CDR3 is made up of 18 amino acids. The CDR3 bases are TGTGCCAGCAGCCTAGGGGGCCACGGGACTAGCGGGAGGGAGACCCAGTACTTC. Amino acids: CASSLGGHGTSGRETQYF.

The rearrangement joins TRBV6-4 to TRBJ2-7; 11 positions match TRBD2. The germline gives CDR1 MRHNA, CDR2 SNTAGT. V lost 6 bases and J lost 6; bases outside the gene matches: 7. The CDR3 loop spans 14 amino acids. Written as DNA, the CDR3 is TGTGCCAGCAGCGATGCTAGCGGGAGGCCCGAGCAGTACTTC. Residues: CASSDASGRPEQYF.

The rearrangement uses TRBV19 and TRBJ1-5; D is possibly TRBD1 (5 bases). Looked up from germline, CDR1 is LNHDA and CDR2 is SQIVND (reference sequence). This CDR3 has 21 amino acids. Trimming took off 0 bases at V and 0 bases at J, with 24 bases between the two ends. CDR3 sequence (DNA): TGTGCCAGTAGTATAGAGGCTACTAGAGGGGCGGCGGTGAATAGCAATCAGCCCCAGCATTTT. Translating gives CASSIEATRGAAVNSNQPQHF.

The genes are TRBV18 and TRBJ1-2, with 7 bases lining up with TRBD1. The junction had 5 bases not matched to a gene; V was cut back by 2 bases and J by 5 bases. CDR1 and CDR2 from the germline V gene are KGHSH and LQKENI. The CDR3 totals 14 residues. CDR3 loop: CASSPTTGTYGYTF. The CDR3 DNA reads TGTGCCAGCTCACCAACGACAGGGACTTATGGCTACACCTTC.

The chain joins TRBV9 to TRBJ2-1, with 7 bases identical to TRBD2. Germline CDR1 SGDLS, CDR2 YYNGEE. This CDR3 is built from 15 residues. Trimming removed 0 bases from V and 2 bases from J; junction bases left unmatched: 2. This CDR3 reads CASSVAGGPYNEQFF. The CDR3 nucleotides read TGTGCCAGCAGCGTAGCGGGAGGCCCCTACAATGAGCAGTTCTTC.

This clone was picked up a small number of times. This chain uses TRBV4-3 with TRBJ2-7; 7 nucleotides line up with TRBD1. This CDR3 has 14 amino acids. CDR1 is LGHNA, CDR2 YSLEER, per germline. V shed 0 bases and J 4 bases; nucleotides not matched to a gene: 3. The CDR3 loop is CASSQEARGYEQYF. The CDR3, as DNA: TGCGCCAGCAGCCAAGAAGCCAGGGGGTACGAGCAGTACTTC.

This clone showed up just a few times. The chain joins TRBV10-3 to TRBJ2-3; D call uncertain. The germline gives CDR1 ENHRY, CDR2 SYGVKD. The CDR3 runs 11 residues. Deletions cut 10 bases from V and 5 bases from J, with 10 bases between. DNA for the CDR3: TGTGCCACTGCCCAGAGAGATACGCAGTATTTT. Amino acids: CATAQRDTQYF.

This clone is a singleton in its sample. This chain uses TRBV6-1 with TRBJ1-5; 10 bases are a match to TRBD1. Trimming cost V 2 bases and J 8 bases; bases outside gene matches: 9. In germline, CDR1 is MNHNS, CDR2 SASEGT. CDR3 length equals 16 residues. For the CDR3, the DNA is TGTGCCAGCAGTGAAAGACTGACAGGGGGCGACAAGCCCCAGCATTTT. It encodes CASSERLTGGDKPQHF.

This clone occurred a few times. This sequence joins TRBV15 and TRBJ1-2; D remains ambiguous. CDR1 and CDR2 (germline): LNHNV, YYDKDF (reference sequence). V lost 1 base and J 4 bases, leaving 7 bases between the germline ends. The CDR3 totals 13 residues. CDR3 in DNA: TGTGCCACCAGCAGAGGGGGATCCTATGGCTACACCTTC. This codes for CATSRGGSYGYTF.

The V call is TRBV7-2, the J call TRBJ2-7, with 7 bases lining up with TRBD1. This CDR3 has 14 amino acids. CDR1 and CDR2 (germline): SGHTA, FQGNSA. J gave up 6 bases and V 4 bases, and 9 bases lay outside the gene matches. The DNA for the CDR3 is TGTGCCAGCAGCTCACGACAGGGAAGGCGCGAGCAGTACTTC. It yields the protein CASSSRQGRREQYF. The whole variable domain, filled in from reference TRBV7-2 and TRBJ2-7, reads GAGVSQSPSNKVTEKGKDVELRCDPISGHTALYWYRQSLGQGLEFLIYFQGNSAPDKSGLPSDRFSAERTGGSVSTLTIQRTQQEDSAVYLCASSSRQGRREQYFGPGTRLTVT.

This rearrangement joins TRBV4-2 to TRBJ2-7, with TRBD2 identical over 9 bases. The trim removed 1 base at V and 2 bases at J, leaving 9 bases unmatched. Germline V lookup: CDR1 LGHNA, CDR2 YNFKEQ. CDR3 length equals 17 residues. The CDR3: CASSQVNAGGYAYEQYF. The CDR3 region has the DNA TGTGCCAGCAGCCAAGTCAATGCGGGAGGGTATGCCTACGAGCAGTACTTC.

In DNA form, the CDR3 reads TGTGCCATCAGACGTGGAGGGGGGACTAGCGGGATCTATAGCACAGATACGCAGTATTTT. It codes for CAIRRGGGTSGIYSTDTQYF. The V gene is TRBV10-3, the J gene TRBJ2-3; 13 nucleotides match TRBD2. CDR1 ENHRY and CDR2 SYGVKD come from the germline V gene. The CDR3 covers 20 residues. The trim removed 6 bases at V and 0 bases at J, leaving 15 bases unmatched.

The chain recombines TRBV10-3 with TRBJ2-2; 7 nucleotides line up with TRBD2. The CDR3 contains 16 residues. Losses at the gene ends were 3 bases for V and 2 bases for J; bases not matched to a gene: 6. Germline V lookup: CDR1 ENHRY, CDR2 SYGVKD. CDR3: CAISDPGRGNTGELFF. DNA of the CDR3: TGTGCCATCAGTGACCCGGGGAGGGGAAACACCGGGGAGCTGTTTTTT.

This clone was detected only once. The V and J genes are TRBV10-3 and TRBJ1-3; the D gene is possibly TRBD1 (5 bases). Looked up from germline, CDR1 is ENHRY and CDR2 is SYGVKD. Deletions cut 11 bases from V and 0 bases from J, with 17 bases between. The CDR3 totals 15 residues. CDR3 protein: CAVREGLASGNTIYF. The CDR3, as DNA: TGTGCCGTCCGAGAGGGGCTTGCCTCTGGAAACACCATATATTTT.

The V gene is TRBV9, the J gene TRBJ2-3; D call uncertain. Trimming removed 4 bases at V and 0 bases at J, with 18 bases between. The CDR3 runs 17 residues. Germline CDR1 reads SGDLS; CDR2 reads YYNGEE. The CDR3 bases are TGTGCCAGCAGCCCCACCGGTGTATCGACTAGCACAGATACGCAGTATTTT. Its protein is CASSPTGVSTSTDTQYF.

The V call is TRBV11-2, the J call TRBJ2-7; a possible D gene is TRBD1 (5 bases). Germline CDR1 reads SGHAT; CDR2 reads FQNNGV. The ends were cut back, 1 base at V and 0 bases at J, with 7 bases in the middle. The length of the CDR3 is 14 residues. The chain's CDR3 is CASSLGQSSYEQYF. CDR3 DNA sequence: TGTGCCAGCAGCTTAGGACAGAGCTCCTACGAGCAGTACTTC. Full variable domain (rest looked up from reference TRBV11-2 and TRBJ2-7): EAGVAQSPRYKIIEKRQSVAFWCNPISGHATLYWYQQILGQGPKLLIQFQNNGVVDDSQLPKDRFSAERLKGVDSTLKIQPAKLEDSAVYLCASSLGQSSYEQYFGPGTRLTVT.

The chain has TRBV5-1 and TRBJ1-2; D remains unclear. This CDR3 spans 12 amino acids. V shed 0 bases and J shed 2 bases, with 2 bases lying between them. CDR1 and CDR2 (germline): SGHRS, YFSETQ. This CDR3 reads CASSLDNYGYTF. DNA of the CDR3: TGCGCCAGCAGCTTGGACAACTATGGCTACACCTTC.

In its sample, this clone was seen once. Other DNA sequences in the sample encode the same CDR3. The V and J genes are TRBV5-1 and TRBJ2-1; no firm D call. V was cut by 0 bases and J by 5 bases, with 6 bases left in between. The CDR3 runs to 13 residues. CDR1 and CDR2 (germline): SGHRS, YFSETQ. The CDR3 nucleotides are TGCGCCAGCAGCTTGGGACTTAACAATGAGCAGTTCTTC. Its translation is CASSLGLNNEQFF.

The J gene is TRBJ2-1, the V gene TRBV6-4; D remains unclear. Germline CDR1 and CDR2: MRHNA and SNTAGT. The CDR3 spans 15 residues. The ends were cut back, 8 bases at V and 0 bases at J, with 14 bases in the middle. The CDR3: CASWESCSSYNEQFF. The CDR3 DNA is TGTGCCAGCTGGGAAAGCTGTAGCTCCTACAATGAGCAGTTCTTC.

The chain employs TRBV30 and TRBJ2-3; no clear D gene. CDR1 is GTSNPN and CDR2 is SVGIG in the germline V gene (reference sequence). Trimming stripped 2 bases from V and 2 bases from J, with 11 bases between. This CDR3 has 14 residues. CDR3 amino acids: CAWSPGRSTDTQYF. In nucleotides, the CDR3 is TGTGCCTGGAGTCCCGGTCGATCCACAGATACGCAGTATTTT.

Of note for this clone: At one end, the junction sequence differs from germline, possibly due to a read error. As DNA, the CDR3 is TGTGCTAGCAGCTTAGGGCCATACAATGAGCAGTTCTTC. Translating gives CASSLGPYNEQFF. The rearrangement joins TRBV7-7 to TRBJ2-1; no definite D call. The CDR3 contains 13 residues. Germline loops: CDR1 SSHAT, CDR2 FNYEAQ (reference sequence).

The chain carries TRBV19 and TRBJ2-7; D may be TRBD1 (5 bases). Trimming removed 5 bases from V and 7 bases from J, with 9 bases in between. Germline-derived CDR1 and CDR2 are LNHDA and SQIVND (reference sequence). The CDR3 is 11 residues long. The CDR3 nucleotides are TGTGCCAGTAGTGCCGACAGAGAGCAGTACTTC. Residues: CASSADREQYF.